These 11 T cell receptor beta chains share one sample of origin, sequenced in a study of T cell responses to AZD1222 COVID-19 vaccine (dated by TCRdb to 2020 to 2023). The library was generated by the immunoSEQ multiplex PCR assay. TCRdb stores this immuneACCESS table with in-frame sequences only. Part of the clones is absent; in the studies checked, under half of the shortfall reflects unresolved V genes, and no reason is known for the rest. This sample gives roughly 100,000 clones in total; about nine tenths of them show up just once. Approximately 15% of the sample is in the top ten clones. This specimen's time point label, interpreted: about 28 days (+/-7) after the second vaccine dose. This specimen consisted of peripheral blood, obtained 28 days after the second AZD1222 dose. The receptors stem from an adult who received the AZD1222 COVID-19 vaccine.

This sequence joins TRBV27 and TRBJ2-1, with 7 positions matching TRBD2. The CDR3 runs 12 residues. Germline V gene lookup returns CDR1 MNHEY and CDR2 SMNVEV (reference sequence). The ends lost 8 bases at V and 9 bases at J; junction bases unmatched: 7. In nucleotides, the CDR3 is TGTGCCAGCGCGGGGGTGGATGGTGAGCAGTTCTTC. It encodes CASAGVDGEQFF.

V and J are TRBV19 and TRBJ2-7, with 10 nucleotides matching TRBD2. V shed 4 bases and J 0 bases; nucleotides not matched to a gene: 9. Germline CDR1 is LNHDA and CDR2 is SQIVND (reference sequence). The CDR3 loop spans 17 amino acids. The CDR3 coding sequence is TGTGCCAGTAGTACCTCTAGCGGGAGATTGGGCTCCTACGAGCAGTACTTC. This encodes CASSTSSGRLGSYEQYF.

This chain joins TRBV29-1 and TRBJ1-1, with D possibly matching TRBD1 (5 bases). Per germline, CDR1 SQVTM and CDR2 ANQGSEA. Deletions cut 2 bases from V and 4 bases from J, with 20 bases between. This CDR3 spans 16 amino acids. The chain's CDR3 is CSVEPDHRRRSTEAFF. CDR3 DNA: TGCAGCGTTGAACCCGACCACAGGAGGCGAAGCACTGAAGCTTTCTTT.

V and J are TRBV12-3 or TRBV12-4 and TRBJ1-1; D unclear. The CDR3 covers 13 residues. V shed 3 bases and J shed 3 bases, with 8 bases lying between them. CDR3 sequence: CASSFARDTEAFF. The CDR3 nucleotides are TGTGCCAGCAGTTTTGCAAGGGACACTGAAGCTTTCTTT.

The J gene is TRBJ2-2, the V gene TRBV27; 7 nucleotides align to TRBD1. Germline CDR1 is MNHEY and CDR2 is SMNVEV (reference sequence). This CDR3 contains 14 residues. Germline trimming cut 6 bases from V and 3 bases from J; bases unmatched to any gene: 4. The DNA for the CDR3 is TGTGCCAGCAGGACAGGGATTGACACCGGGGAGCTGTTTTTT. Translation: CASRTGIDTGELFF.

The J gene is TRBJ2-1, the V gene TRBV19; D remains ambiguous. The CDR3 loop spans 15 amino acids. From germline, CDR1 is LNHDA and CDR2 SQIVND (reference sequence). With 3 bases removed from V and 0 bases from J, the gap between germline ends came to 9 bases. CDR3 sequence (DNA): TGTGCCAGTAGTATGGTGGGTTTCTCCTACAATGAGCAGTTCTTC. Translating it yields CASSMVGFSYNEQFF.

The V gene is TRBV10-2, the J gene TRBJ2-7, with 11 bases aligning to TRBD1. The J segment lost 5 bases and the V segment lost 5 bases, leaving 8 bases of the junction unmatched. Germline CDR1 and CDR2: WSHSY and SAAADI. The CDR3 is 15 amino acids. CDR3 coding DNA: TGCGCCAGCAGTCCCGGGACAGGGGGTTTTGACGAGCAGTACTTC. Its translation: CASSPGTGGFDEQYF.

This chain connects TRBV5-5 to TRBJ2-7; D unresolved. The CDR3 extends over 15 amino acids. The germline gives CDR1 SGHKS, CDR2 YYEKEE (reference sequence). V dropped 0 bases and J dropped 6 bases, with 16 bases sitting between them. CDR3 sequence reads: CASSLAARPLGEQYF. The CDR3 coding sequence is TGTGCCAGCAGCTTGGCGGCTAGGCCCTTGGGCGAGCAGTACTTC. Complete variable domain (other parts from reference TRBV5-5 and TRBJ2-7): DAGVTQSPTHLIKTRGQQVTLRCSPISGHKSVSWYQQVLGQGPQFIFQYYEKEERGRGNFPDRFSARQFPNYSSELNVNALLLGDSALYLCASSLAARPLGEQYFGPGTRLTVT.

This chain joins TRBV7-2 and TRBJ2-1; 7 positions match TRBD1. This CDR3 spans 14 amino acids. V gave up 6 bases and J gave up 6 bases; unmatched junction bases: 8. Germline V lookup: CDR1 SGHTA, CDR2 FQGNSA. The chain's CDR3 is CASRYRQGSNEQFF. CDR3 DNA sequence: TGTGCCAGCAGGTATAGACAGGGTTCCAATGAGCAGTTCTTC. Together with reference TRBV7-2 and TRBJ2-1, the CDR3 gives the full variable domain: GAGVSQSPSNKVTEKGKDVELRCDPISGHTALYWYRQSLGQGLEFLIYFQGNSAPDKSGLPSDRFSAERTGGSVSTLTIQRTQQEDSAVYLCASRYRQGSNEQFFGPGTRLTVL.

The chain combines TRBV27 with TRBJ2-3, with 12 bases lining up with TRBD1. The CDR3 length is 20 residues. The germline gives CDR1 MNHEY, CDR2 SMNVEV (reference sequence). Trimming cost V 7 bases and J 3 bases; bases outside gene matches: 20. The CDR3 DNA is TGTGCCAGCACCTACGGGGGACAGGGGGCATACCCTCCGGGGACAGATACGCAGTATTTT. It yields the protein CASTYGGQGAYPPGTDTQYF.

This chain connects TRBV19 to TRBJ2-7; possibly TRBD1 for D (6 bases). CDR1 LNHDA and CDR2 SQIVND come from the germline V gene (reference sequence). CDR3 length: 15 residues. Trimming took 5 bases from V and 4 from J, leaving 18 bases between them. The CDR3, as DNA: TGTGCCAGTAGTGTCCGGGACACGCCAAGTTACGAGCAGTACTTC. It is translated as CASSVRDTPSYEQYF.